This entry lists 22 T cell receptor beta chains sequenced from one sample in a study of regulatory T cells in long-lasting Graves disease. Building the TCR beta libraries relied on iRepertoire HTBI primers, and CDR3 regions underwent Arm-PCR. TCRdb itself ran the multiplex PCR reads through MiXCR, one entry per CDR3 protein. The sample holds about 430,000 distinct CDR3 sequences, 14% to 15% seen once. Regarding time point: newly diagnosed GD, antithyroid drugs for less than 3 months. PBMC RNA was the source of the TCR library. This sample was shared with a second study, whose subject was T cells in Graves' hyperthyroidism and ophthalmopathy.

The specimen comprised peripheral blood mononuclear cells (PBMCs), sampled at new diagnosis, from a patient treated with antithyroid drugs. The receptor set was obtained from a woman aged 40-49 years with Graves disease.

Turning to this clonotype: With a much larger clone just one base away, this may be a read error. The chain employs TRBV28 and TRBJ2-3; 8 nucleotides line up with TRBD2. V dropped 6 bases and J dropped 1; count of bases not matched to a gene: 9. The CDR3 spans 16 residues. Germline CDR1 is MDHEN and CDR2 is SYDVKM. CDR3 residues: CASSPHSGSGTDTQYF. CDR3 DNA: TGTGCCAGCAGCCCCCACAGCGGGAGCGGCACAGATACGCAGTATTTT.

This clonotype appeared many times. The rearrangement joins TRBV3-1 to TRBJ2-1; 10 positions agree with TRBD1. The V gene's germline CDR1 is LGHDT and CDR2 YNNKEL (reference sequence). Trimming removed 0 bases from V and 8 bases from J; junction bases left unmatched: 13. CDR3 size: 18 residues. The CDR3 DNA reads TGTGCCAGCAGCCAAGATTGGGGACGGGACAGGGGCTCCGATGAGCAGTTCTTC. This sequence encodes CASSQDWGRDRGSDEQFF.

Comments on this clonotype: One end of the junction fails to match germline, which may point to a read error. The V and J genes are TRBV5-1 and TRBJ2-3; D possibly corresponds to TRBD2 (6 bases). This CDR3 region has 12 residues. From germline, CDR1 is SGHRS and CDR2 YFSETQ. CDR3 DNA: TGCGCCAGCAGCCCCGGGACTCCACCTCTTGTTTTT. Its protein product is CASSPGTPPLVF. Complete variable domain (other parts from reference TRBV5-1 and TRBJ2-3): KAGVTQTPRYLIKTRGQQVTLSCSPISGHRSVSWYQQTPGQGLQFLFEYFSETQRNKGNFPGRFSGRQFSNSRSEMNVSTLELGDSALYLCASSPGTPPLVFGPGTRLTVL.

For this clonotype: Just one base apart from a much larger clone, this may be a read error. This chain uses TRBV20-1 with TRBJ2-3, with TRBD2 matching 7 bases. The CDR3 loop spans 15 amino acids. Germline CDR1 is DFQATT and CDR2 is SNEGSKA (reference sequence). CDR3 in amino acids: CSARFPGGSTDTQFF. For the CDR3, the DNA is TGCAGTGCTAGATTTCCGGGAGGAAGCACAGATACGCAGTTTTTT.

This clonotype appeared a few times. The V call is TRBV9, the J call TRBJ2-7; TRBD1 is a possible D gene (5 bases). Germline loops: CDR1 SGDLS, CDR2 YYNGEE. V was cut by 0 bases and J by 4 bases, with 14 bases left in between. The CDR3 is 15 amino acids. CDR3 nucleotide sequence: TGTGCCAGCAGCGTAGCTACAGGCGCAGGGTACGAGCAGTACTTC. Translation: CASSVATGAGYEQYF.

This clonotype was recorded once. V gene TRBV19 combines with J gene TRBJ1-5, with D possibly matching TRBD1 (6 bases). The V end lost 3 bases, the J end lost 5 bases, and 17 bases lay between the germline ends. The CDR3 has 16 residues. The germline V gene has CDR1 LNHDA and CDR2 SQIVND (reference sequence). This CDR3 reads CASSIPPQGWHQPQHF. The CDR3 region has the DNA TGTGCCAGTAGTATTCCCCCGCAGGGGTGGCATCAGCCCCAGCATTTT.

Ten or more counts support this clonotype. V is TRBV28 and J is TRBJ1-2; 7 bases align to TRBD1. Germline V gives CDR1 MDHEN, CDR2 SYDVKM. The CDR3 runs 15 residues. V lost 4 bases to trimming and J lost 8 bases; unmatched junction nucleotides: 13. This CDR3 is CASSYYLGQAPGYTF. CDR3 sequence (DNA): TGTGCCAGCAGTTACTACCTCGGACAGGCCCCAGGCTACACCTTC.

This clonotype was recorded many times. This chain links TRBV24-1 with TRBJ2-7, with TRBD2 matching over 12 bases. The germline CDR1 and CDR2 sequences are KGHDR and SFDVKD. This CDR3 has 15 amino acids. The V segment lost 4 bases and the J segment 4 bases; nucleotides outside the gene matches: 4. CDR3 residues: CATSDPTSGSYEQYF. In nucleotides, the CDR3 is TGTGCCACCAGTGACCCGACTAGCGGGAGTTACGAGCAGTACTTC.

The chain carries TRBV27 and TRBJ2-2; D unresolved. The ends were cut back, 6 bases at V and 6 bases at J, with 20 bases in the middle. CDR3 length equals 16 residues. In germline, CDR1 is MNHEY, CDR2 SMNVEV (reference sequence). The CDR3 region is CASSSYGGVGAGELFF. Written as DNA, the CDR3 is TGTGCCAGCAGCTCTTACGGTGGGGTGGGTGCCGGGGAGCTGTTTTTT.

The table lists this clonotype with a few counts. V and J are TRBV9 and TRBJ2-1; D is possibly TRBD2 (7 bases). Germline V lookup: CDR1 SGDLS, CDR2 YYNGEE. This CDR3 region has 15 residues. V was pared by 0 bases and J by 6 bases, with 13 bases between. The CDR3 loop reads CASSVEGGGRNEQFF. CDR3 nucleotides: TGTGCCAGCAGCGTAGAGGGGGGGGGGCGCAATGAGCAGTTCTTC. Combining the CDR3 with reference TRBV9 and TRBJ2-1 gives the whole variable domain DSGVTQTPKHLITATGQRVTLRCSPRSGDLSVYWYQQSLDQGLQFLIQYYNGEERAKGNILERFSAQQFPDLHSELNLSSLELGDSALYFCASSVEGGGRNEQFFGPGTRLTVL.

This clonotype showed up just a few times. This chain joins TRBV5-1 and TRBJ1-5, with D hard to call. The CDR3 covers 14 residues. The V end was cut by 4 bases, the J end by 4 bases, with 12 bases between. Germline V gene sequence: CDR1 SGHRS, CDR2 YFSETQ. This chain's CDR3 is CASSPDGRNQPQHF. CDR3 DNA sequence: TGCGCCAGCAGCCCGGACGGGCGAAATCAGCCCCAGCATTTT. Full variable domain (missing parts from reference TRBV5-1 and TRBJ1-5): KAGVTQTPRYLIKTRGQQVTLSCSPISGHRSVSWYQQTPGQGLQFLFEYFSETQRNKGNFPGRFSGRQFSNSRSEMNVSTLELGDSALYLCASSPDGRNQPQHFGDGTRLSIL.

A note on this clonotype: Since a much larger clone is just one base distant, this may be a read error. The V call is TRBV19, the J call TRBJ2-5; 15 bases are shared with TRBD2. The CDR3 runs to 16 residues. V lost 6 bases, J lost 5 bases, and 7 bases stayed unmatched. Germline lookup yields CDR1 LNHDA and CDR2 SQIVND (reference sequence). The CDR3 here is CASRGTSGRREETQYF. CDR3 in DNA: TGTGCCAGTAGAGGGACTAGCGGGAGGAGGGAGGAGACCCAGTACTTC.

This clonotype showed up just a few times. The J gene is TRBJ1-2, the V gene TRBV7-9; D might be TRBD1 (5 bases). The CDR3 is made up of 14 amino acids. Deletions cut 5 bases from V and 6 bases from J, with 16 bases between. Germline CDR1 is SEHNR and CDR2 is FQNEAQ (reference sequence). The CDR3 reads CASSQETTVNGYTF. The CDR3 nucleotides are TGTGCCAGCAGCCAGGAAACGACAGTCAATGGCTACACCTTC.

The rearrangement joins TRBV20-1 to TRBJ2-1; TRBD2 matches at 11 bases. With V trimmed by 2 bases and J by 9 bases, 12 bases remained unmatched. CDR3 length: 16 amino acids. Germline V lookup: CDR1 DFQATT, CDR2 SNEGSKA (reference sequence). CDR3 sequence (DNA): TGCAGTGCTAGATGGGGGGTGGTAGCGGGAGGGGGTGAGCAGTTCTTC. This gives the protein CSARWGVVAGGGEQFF.

This CDR3 is CATKRANGGNEQFF. CDR3 DNA: TGTGCCACGAAGCGGGCCAATGGAGGTAATGAGCAGTTCTTC. The rearrangement joins TRBV6-2 or TRBV6-3 to TRBJ2-1, with D maybe TRBD2 (6 bases). The CDR3 has 14 residues. In germline, CDR1 is MNHEY, CDR2 SVGEGT. The V end lost 10 bases, the J end lost 7 bases, and 20 bases lay between the germline ends.

This clonotype was found a few times. CDR3 nucleotide sequence: TGCAGTGCTAGAGATAGCGGGATTGGCGGTACGCAGTATTTT. This codes for CSARDSGIGGTQYF. The rearrangement joins TRBV20-1 to TRBJ2-3; 8 bases are a match to TRBD2. The CDR3 runs to 14 residues. Trimming took 0 bases from V and 8 from J; bases not matched to a gene: 7. From germline, CDR1 is DFQATT and CDR2 SNEGSKA (reference sequence).

Comments on this clonotype: A single base is all that separates this from a far larger clone, so a read error is likely. This likely comes from a read error, as the CDR3 has no conserved phenylalanine or tryptophan at its end. The chain recombines TRBV7-9 with TRBJ2-3, with unresolved D. The germline V gene has CDR1 SEHNR and CDR2 FQNEAQ (reference sequence). The CDR3 has 16 residues. Trimming stripped 5 bases from V and 1 base from J, with 16 bases between. The CDR3 sequence: CASSAHTPTGTDTQYS. As DNA, the CDR3 is TGTGCCAGCAGCGCCCATACACCGACTGGCACAGATACGCAGTATTCT.

This clonotype has at least ten counts. The chain is built from TRBV10-3 and TRBJ2-4; weak D call: TRBD2 (5 bases). V was clipped by 2 bases and J by 6 bases, with 11 bases between them. This CDR3 contains 14 residues. Germline CDR1 is ENHRY and CDR2 is SYGVKD. The CDR3 DNA is TGTGCCATCAGTGAGGCGGGCCGGGGAAACATTCAGTACTTC. Protein: CAISEAGRGNIQYF.

This clonotype was counted between two and nine times. The V and J genes are TRBV4-2 and TRBJ2-7; 12 bases fit TRBD2. There are 18 residues in the CDR3. Germline V lookup: CDR1 LGHNA, CDR2 YNFKEQ. The ends lost 0 bases at V and 0 bases at J; junction bases unmatched: 6. The CDR3 sequence: CASSQERLAGGLSYEQYF. CDR3 coding DNA: TGTGCCAGCAGCCAAGAAAGGCTAGCGGGAGGGCTCTCCTACGAGCAGTACTTC.

This clonotype was found many times. This chain links TRBV20-1 with TRBJ2-1; D is possibly TRBD2 (5 bases). Per germline, CDR1 DFQATT and CDR2 SNEGSKA (reference sequence). This CDR3 has 13 amino acids. V was trimmed by 2 bases and J by 3 bases, leaving 8 bases between them. The CDR3 DNA follows: TGCAGTGCTAGATCCGACTACTACAATGAGCAGTTCTTC. Residues: CSARSDYYNEQFF.

On this clonotype: A far larger clone is only one base removed, so a read error is likely. The genes are TRBV11-2 and TRBJ2-5; D gene unclear. Near its end, the DNA agrees better with TRBJ2-1, so the J call may be wrong. Germline V lookup: CDR1 SGHAT, CDR2 FQNNGV. This CDR3 contains 15 residues. Here the CDR3 DNA reads TGTGCCAGCAGCTTTCGTACTGGCCCCAACAATGGGCAGTTCTTC. Its protein is CASSFRTGPNNGQFF.

CDR3 protein: CAISVQGRNTEAFF. CDR3 nucleotides: TGTGCCATCAGTGTGCAGGGGCGGAACACTGAAGCTTTCTTT. V is TRBV10-3 and J is TRBJ1-1, with D perhaps TRBD1 (6 bases). CDR3 size: 14 residues. V gave up 4 bases and J gave up 1 base, with 10 bases separating them. CDR1 is ENHRY, CDR2 SYGVKD, per germline.